These 24 T cell receptor beta chains were sequenced from one sample in a study of blood T cell repertoires in COVID-19. Some clones are missing from TCRdb's copy, which holds only in-frame ones; the method was immunoSEQ multiplex PCR. This sample has 240,000 or so clones; approximately 83% occur once, and the top ten carry 3.3%. The sample taken for sequencing was PBMCs or T cells enriched from blood (not recorded which). These receptors came from a woman in her forties with acute COVID-19.

The V gene is TRBV19, the J gene TRBJ1-5; D unresolved. V was cut by 3 bases and J by 5 bases, with 17 bases left in between. This CDR3 contains 16 residues. Germline V CDR1 and CDR2: LNHDA, SQIVND (reference sequence). The CDR3 DNA reads TGTGCCAGTAGTATCACCGGGTTTGGAGACTATCAGCCCCAGCATTTT. This translates into CASSITGFGDYQPQHF.

The CDR3 DNA reads as TGCGCCAGCAGTCAAGGAGAAGGGGCTGAAGCTTTCTTT. Translated: CASSQGEGAEAFF. The rearrangement uses TRBV10-1 and TRBJ1-1, with D perhaps matching TRBD1 (5 bases). The CDR3 runs to 13 residues. V was trimmed by 5 bases and J by 6 bases, leaving 13 bases between them. Germline CDR1 and CDR2: WNHNN and SYGVQD (reference sequence).

V and J are TRBV19 and TRBJ1-5, with 12 positions matching TRBD1. V lost 4 bases to trimming and J lost 2 bases; unmatched junction nucleotides: 3. This CDR3 region has 16 residues. Germline CDR1 is LNHDA and CDR2 is SQIVND (reference sequence). CDR3 DNA sequence: TGTGCCAGTAGTACGGGACAGGGGGCTGGCAATCAGCCCCAGCATTTT. Its protein is CASSTGQGAGNQPQHF. The full variable domain, its missing parts supplied by reference TRBV19 and TRBJ1-5, is DGGITQSPKYLFRKEGQNVTLSCEQNLNHDAMYWYRQDPGQGLRLIYYSQIVNDFQKGDIAEGYSVSREKKESFPLTVTSAQKNPTAFYLCASSTGQGAGNQPQHFGDGTRLSIL.

This sequence joins TRBV19 and TRBJ2-7, with 12 bases aligning to TRBD2. The CDR3 is 15 amino acids. Losses at the gene ends were 4 bases for V and 1 base for J; bases not matched to a gene: 2. Germline loops: CDR1 LNHDA, CDR2 SQIVND (reference sequence). Here the CDR3 DNA reads TGTGCCAGTAGTAGTGGGACTAGCGGGTCCTACGAGCAGTACTTC. This codes for CASSSGTSGSYEQYF.

The chain has TRBV10-3 and TRBJ2-2; TRBD1 might be the D (6 bases). The V end lost 6 bases, the J end lost 0 bases, and 11 bases lay between the germline ends. From germline, CDR1 is ENHRY and CDR2 SYGVKD. The CDR3 sequence is 15 residues long. The CDR3 protein is CAIRDSFPNTGELFF. In DNA form, the CDR3 reads TGTGCCATCAGGGACAGTTTCCCGAACACCGGGGAGCTGTTTTTT.

The chain is built from TRBV6-5 and TRBJ2-7; 13 bases map to TRBD2. J was trimmed by 6 bases and V by 6 bases; bases with no gene match: 8. CDR3 size: 15 residues. In germline, CDR1 is MNHEY, CDR2 SVGAGI. In DNA form, the CDR3 reads TGTGCCAGCAGGCATGGACTAGCGGGAGAACGCGAGCAGTACTTC. Amino acids: CASRHGLAGEREQYF.

V is TRBV7-8 and J is TRBJ1-1; 9 bases are shared with TRBD1. Germline CDR1 and CDR2: SGHVS and FQNEAQ. The CDR3 spans 15 residues. The V gene end was trimmed by 3 bases and the J gene end by 3 bases; junction bases not matched to a gene: 5. CDR3 nucleotide sequence: TGTGCCAGCAGCTTGACAGGGGGTTACGACACTGAAGCTTTCTTT. It encodes CASSLTGGYDTEAFF.

The rearrangement uses TRBV18 and TRBJ2-1, with D uncertain. This CDR3 comprises 16 residues. V was shortened by 2 bases and J by 3 bases, with 14 bases between the two germline ends. Germline assignment: CDR1 KGHSH and CDR2 LQKENI. Here the CDR3 DNA reads TGTGCCAGCTCACCAGAAACCTCCAGTTTCTACAATGAGCAGTTCTTC. It specifies CASSPETSSFYNEQFF.

The genes are TRBV5-1 and TRBJ2-5; D might be TRBD1 (5 bases). Looked up from germline, CDR1 is SGHRS and CDR2 is YFSETQ. V was clipped by 1 base and J by 2 bases, with 12 bases between them. This CDR3 is built from 15 residues. The CDR3 here is CASSLSGDSQETQYF. The CDR3 DNA follows: TGCGCCAGCAGCTTGTCCGGAGACAGTCAAGAGACCCAGTACTTC.

V usage is TRBV7-8 and J usage is TRBJ2-5; D possibly corresponds to TRBD1 (5 bases). Germline assignment: CDR1 SGHVS and CDR2 FQNEAQ. Trimming removed 5 bases at V and 1 base at J, with 11 bases between. This CDR3 is built from 14 residues. In DNA form, the CDR3 reads TGTGCCAGCAGCGATACAGGTTCCCAAGAGACCCAGTACTTC. This gives the protein CASSDTGSQETQYF. Full variable domain (outside the CDR3, taken from reference TRBV7-8 and TRBJ2-5): GAGVSQSPRYKVAKRGQDVALRCDPISGHVSLFWYQQALGQGPEFLTYFQNEAQLDKSGLPSDRFFAERPEGSVSTLKIQRTQQEDSAVYLCASSDTGSQETQYFGPGTRLLVL.

V gene TRBV18 combines with J gene TRBJ1-1, with a possible D match to TRBD1 (5 bases). The CDR3 loop spans 17 amino acids. The V end was cut by 3 bases, the J end by 6 bases, with 23 bases between. Germline loops: CDR1 KGHSH, CDR2 LQKENI. The CDR3 reads CASSPIGQGGGMAEAFF. In nucleotides, the CDR3 is TGTGCCAGCTCACCTATTGGGCAGGGCGGGGGAATGGCTGAAGCTTTCTTT.

The rearrangement joins TRBV29-1 to TRBJ2-7; a possible D gene is TRBD1 (6 bases). Trimming shortened V by 3 bases and J by 7 bases, and 22 bases separated the two germline ends. Germline CDR1 SQVTM, CDR2 ANQGSEA. The CDR3 extends over 15 amino acids. The DNA for the CDR3 is TGCAGCGTTGAGATGGGCGACAGGCCCTCAGGAGAGCAGTACTTC. It codes for CSVEMGDRPSGEQYF.

This clone turned up a few times. V usage is TRBV2 and J usage is TRBJ2-5; weak D call: TRBD2 (5 bases). The CDR3 consists of 13 residues. Looked up from germline, CDR1 is SNHLY and CDR2 is FYNNEI. The V and J ends lost 7 bases and 4 bases respectively, with 13 bases between them. CDR3 sequence reads: CASNGELGETQYF. The CDR3 coding sequence is TGTGCCAGCAACGGGGAATTGGGAGAGACCCAGTACTTC.

The CDR3 here is CASSQPTSGSRHTQYF. The CDR3 coding sequence is TGCGCCAGCAGCCAACCGACTAGCGGGAGTCGGCATACGCAGTATTTT. The chain is built from TRBV4-1 and TRBJ2-3; 12 bases agree with TRBD2. V lost 2 bases and J lost 7; bases outside the gene matches: 7. This CDR3 region has 16 residues. CDR1 MGHRA and CDR2 YSYEKL come from the germline V gene.

The genes are TRBV6-4 and TRBJ2-3; 8 bases line up with TRBD2. Germline V CDR1 and CDR2: MRHNA, SNTAGT. The CDR3 loop spans 15 amino acids. V trimming: 5 bases; J trimming: 2 bases; junction bases outside the gene matches: 6. CDR3 sequence (DNA): TGTGCCAGCAGTCGCAGCGGGAGTGCCACAGATACGCAGTATTTT. Translating gives CASSRSGSATDTQYF.

This chain links TRBV7-9 with TRBJ1-1; D not certain. From germline, CDR1 is SEHNR and CDR2 FQNEAQ (reference sequence). The germline V and J ends were trimmed by 5 bases and 3 bases, with 16 bases remaining between them. The CDR3 consists of 15 residues. CDR3 sequence: CASSPEQNSYTEAFF. CDR3 nucleotide sequence: TGTGCCAGCAGCCCGGAGCAGAATTCGTACACTGAAGCTTTCTTT.

The chain employs TRBV19 and TRBJ2-3; 8 positions match TRBD1. Germline V gene data show CDR1 as LNHDA and CDR2 as SQIVND (reference sequence). The CDR3 consists of 14 residues. V lost 7 bases, J lost 4 bases, and 7 bases stayed unmatched. The CDR3 here is CASTADRVADTQYF. DNA of the CDR3: TGTGCCAGTACCGCGGACAGGGTAGCAGATACGCAGTATTTT.

The rearrangement uses TRBV20-1 and TRBJ2-1, with TRBD2 matching 8 bases. The V gene's germline CDR1 is DFQATT and CDR2 SNEGSKA (reference sequence). Trimming took 3 bases from V and 7 from J; bases not matched to a gene: 8. The CDR3 has 14 residues. The CDR3 sequence is CSASSGGPLNEQFF. DNA of the CDR3: TGCAGTGCTAGTTCGGGAGGGCCCTTAAATGAGCAGTTCTTC.

The gene calls are TRBV28 and TRBJ2-7; D is perhaps TRBD1 (6 bases). The V end lost 3 bases, the J end lost 1 base, and 10 bases lay between the germline ends. Germline V lookup: CDR1 MDHEN, CDR2 SYDVKM. This CDR3 region has 14 residues. Here the CDR3 reads CASSLVDSSYEQYF. The CDR3 DNA follows: TGTGCCAGCAGTTTGGTGGACAGTTCCTACGAGCAGTACTTC.

The V call is TRBV7-9, the J call TRBJ1-1; 7 bases map to TRBD1. CDR1 and CDR2 (germline): SEHNR, FQNEAQ (reference sequence). J lost 7 bases, V lost 6 bases, and 11 bases had no gene match. The CDR3 contains 14 residues. CDR3 sequence reads: CASSPDRVGLEAFF. CDR3 DNA sequence: TGTGCCAGCAGTCCTGACAGGGTGGGACTTGAAGCTTTCTTT.

CDR3 bases: TGTGCCAGCAGTCCTTACCCGGACAGGGGGCTTACTGAAGCTTTCTTT. Translating gives CASSPYPDRGLTEAFF. The V gene is TRBV27, the J gene TRBJ1-1; 11 nucleotides match TRBD1. This CDR3 spans 16 amino acids. The trim removed 5 bases at V and 5 bases at J, leaving 10 bases unmatched. The germline gives CDR1 MNHEY, CDR2 SMNVEV (reference sequence).

The V and J genes are TRBV6-1 and TRBJ2-7; D might be TRBD1 (6 bases). V was pared by 2 bases and J by 1 base, with 15 bases between. The germline V gene encodes CDR1 MNHNS and CDR2 SASEGT. This CDR3 region has 16 residues. The CDR3 spells CASSEWHRELSYEQYF. The CDR3 DNA sequence: TGTGCCAGCAGTGAATGGCACAGGGAATTATCCTACGAGCAGTACTTC.

V usage is TRBV19 and J usage is TRBJ1-1, with 10 bases lining up with TRBD1. CDR3 length: 13 residues. V gave up 5 bases and J gave up 7 bases; unmatched junction bases: 4. The germline V gene encodes CDR1 LNHDA and CDR2 SQIVND (reference sequence). CDR3 sequence reads: CASSWDRGLEAFF. The CDR3 DNA sequence: TGTGCCAGTAGTTGGGACAGGGGCCTTGAAGCTTTCTTT.

CDR3 coding DNA: TGTGCCAGCAGCTCGAAGGGACAAAACCAAGAGACCCAGTACTTC. Translation gives CASSSKGQNQETQYF. V is TRBV5-4 and J is TRBJ2-5; TRBD1 might be the D (6 bases). V shed 3 bases and J shed 0 bases, with 12 bases lying between them. Per germline, CDR1 SGHNT and CDR2 YYREEE (reference sequence). The CDR3 contains 15 residues.